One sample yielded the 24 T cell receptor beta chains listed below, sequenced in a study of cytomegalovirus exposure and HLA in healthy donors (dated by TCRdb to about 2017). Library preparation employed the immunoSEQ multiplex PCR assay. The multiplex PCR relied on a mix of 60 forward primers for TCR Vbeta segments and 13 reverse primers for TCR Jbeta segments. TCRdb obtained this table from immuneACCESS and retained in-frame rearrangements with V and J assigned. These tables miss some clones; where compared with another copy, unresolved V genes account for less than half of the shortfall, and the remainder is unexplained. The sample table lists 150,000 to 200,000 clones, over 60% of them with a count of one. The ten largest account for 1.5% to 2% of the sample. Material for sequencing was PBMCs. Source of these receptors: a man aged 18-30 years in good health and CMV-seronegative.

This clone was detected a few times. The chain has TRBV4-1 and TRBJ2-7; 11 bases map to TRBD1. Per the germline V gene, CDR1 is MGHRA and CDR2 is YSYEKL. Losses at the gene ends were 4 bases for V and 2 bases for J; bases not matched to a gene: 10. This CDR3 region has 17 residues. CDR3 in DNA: TGCGCCAGCAGCCCGGGACAGGGGGGCCCAACCCCCTACGAGCAGTACTTC. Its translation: CASSPGQGGPTPYEQYF.

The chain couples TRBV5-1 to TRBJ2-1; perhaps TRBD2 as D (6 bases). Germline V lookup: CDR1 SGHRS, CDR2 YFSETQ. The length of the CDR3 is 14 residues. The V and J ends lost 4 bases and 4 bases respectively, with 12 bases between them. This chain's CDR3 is CASSPTGGYNEQFF. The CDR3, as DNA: TGCGCCAGCAGCCCTACCGGGGGATACAATGAGCAGTTCTTC.

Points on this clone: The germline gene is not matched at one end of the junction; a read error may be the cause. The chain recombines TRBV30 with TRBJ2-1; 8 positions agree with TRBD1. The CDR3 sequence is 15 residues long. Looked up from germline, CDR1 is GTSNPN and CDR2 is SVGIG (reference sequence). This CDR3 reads CAWSVPGGAYNKQFF. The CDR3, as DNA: TGTGCCTGGAGTGTACCAGGGGGCGCCTACAATAAGCAGTTCTTC.

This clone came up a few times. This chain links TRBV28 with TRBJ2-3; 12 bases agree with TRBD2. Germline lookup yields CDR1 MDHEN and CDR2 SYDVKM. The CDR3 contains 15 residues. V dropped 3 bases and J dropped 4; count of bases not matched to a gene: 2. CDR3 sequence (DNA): TGTGCCAGCAGTTTGGCTAGCGGGGGGGCAGATACGCAGTATTTT. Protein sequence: CASSLASGGADTQYF.

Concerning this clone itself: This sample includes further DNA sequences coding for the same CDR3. The CDR3 DNA is TGTGCCAGCAGCGAAGGGACAGTCTATGGCTACACCTTC. Translated: CASSEGTVYGYTF. V is TRBV25-1 and J is TRBJ1-2; TRBD1 matches 7 bases. The CDR3 totals 13 residues. CDR1 is MGHDK and CDR2 is SYGVNS in the germline V gene. The V gene end was trimmed by 6 bases and the J gene end by 4 bases; junction bases not matched to a gene: 5.

CDR3 residues: CASRYPPGQKNGYTF. DNA of the CDR3: TGTGCCAGCAGATACCCGCCGGGACAAAAAAATGGCTACACCTTC. V and J are TRBV28 and TRBJ1-2; maybe TRBD1 (6 bases). The CDR3 consists of 15 residues. Germline-derived CDR1 and CDR2 are MDHEN and SYDVKM. Deletions cut 6 bases from V and 6 bases from J, with 20 bases between.

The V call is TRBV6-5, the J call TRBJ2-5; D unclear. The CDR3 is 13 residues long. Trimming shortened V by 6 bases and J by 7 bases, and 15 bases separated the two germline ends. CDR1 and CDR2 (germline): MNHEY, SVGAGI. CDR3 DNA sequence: TGTGCCAGCAGCCGTAGCTTCAAAGGGACCCAGTACTTC. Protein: CASSRSFKGTQYF.

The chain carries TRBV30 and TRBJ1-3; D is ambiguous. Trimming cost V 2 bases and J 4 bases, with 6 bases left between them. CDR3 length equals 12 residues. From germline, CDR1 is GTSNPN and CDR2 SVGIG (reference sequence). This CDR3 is CAWSPQGNTIYF. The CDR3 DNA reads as TGTGCCTGGAGTCCGCAGGGAAACACCATATATTTT.

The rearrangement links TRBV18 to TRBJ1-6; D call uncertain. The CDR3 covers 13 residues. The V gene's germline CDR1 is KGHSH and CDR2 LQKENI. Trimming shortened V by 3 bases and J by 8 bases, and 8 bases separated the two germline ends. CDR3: CASSPAPDSPLHF. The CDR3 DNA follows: TGTGCCAGCTCACCCGCCCCAGATTCACCCCTCCACTTT.

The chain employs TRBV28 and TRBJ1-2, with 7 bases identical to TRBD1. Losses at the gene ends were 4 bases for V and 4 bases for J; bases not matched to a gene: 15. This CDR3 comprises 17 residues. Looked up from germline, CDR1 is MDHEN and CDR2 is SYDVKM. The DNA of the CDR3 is TGTGCCAGCAGTTCAAGTTCCGGGACAGCCAAAAGCTATGGCTACACCTTC. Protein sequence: CASSSSSGTAKSYGYTF.

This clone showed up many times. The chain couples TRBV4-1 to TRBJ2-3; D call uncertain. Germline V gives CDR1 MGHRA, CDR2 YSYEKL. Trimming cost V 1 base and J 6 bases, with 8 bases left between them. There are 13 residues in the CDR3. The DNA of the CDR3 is TGCGCCAGCAGCCAAGGGTTCCGGGATACGCAGTATTTT. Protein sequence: CASSQGFRDTQYF.

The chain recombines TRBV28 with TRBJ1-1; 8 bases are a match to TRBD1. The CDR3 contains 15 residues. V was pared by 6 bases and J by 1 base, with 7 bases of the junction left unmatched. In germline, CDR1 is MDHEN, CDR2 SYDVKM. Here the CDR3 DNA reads TGTGCCAGCAGGCCCGGAGACAGGGGGAACACTGAAGCTTTCTTT. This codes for CASRPGDRGNTEAFF.

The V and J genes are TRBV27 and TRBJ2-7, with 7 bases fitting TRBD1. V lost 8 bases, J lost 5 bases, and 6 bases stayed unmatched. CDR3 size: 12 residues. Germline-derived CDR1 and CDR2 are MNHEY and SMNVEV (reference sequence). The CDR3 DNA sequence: TGTGCCAGCTCGAGGGGGCGCGACGAGCAGTACTTC. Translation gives CASSRGRDEQYF.

The CDR3 reads CASSGRLAGEGEQYF. The CDR3 DNA follows: TGTGCCAGCAGCGGACGACTAGCGGGAGAGGGCGAGCAGTACTTC. The V and J genes are TRBV9 and TRBJ2-7, with 12 positions matching TRBD2. Looked up from germline, CDR1 is SGDLS and CDR2 is YYNGEE. This CDR3 is built from 15 residues. V lost 3 bases to trimming and J lost 6 bases; unmatched junction nucleotides: 7.

In DNA, the CDR3 is TGTGCCAGCAGTTACTCGAGCGCCGGAGACGGTGAGCAGTTCTTC. Translated: CASSYSSAGDGEQFF. V and J are TRBV6-5 and TRBJ2-1; D unresolved. Germline V gene data show CDR1 as MNHEY and CDR2 as SVGAGI. This CDR3 is 15 amino acids long. V gave up 0 bases and J gave up 9 bases, with 15 bases separating them.

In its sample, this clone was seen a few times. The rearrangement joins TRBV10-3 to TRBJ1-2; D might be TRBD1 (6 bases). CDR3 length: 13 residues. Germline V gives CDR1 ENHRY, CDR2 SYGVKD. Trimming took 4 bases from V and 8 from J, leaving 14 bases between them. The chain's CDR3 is CAISGTQGTGYTF. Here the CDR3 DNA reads TGTGCCATCAGTGGGACTCAGGGGACAGGCTACACCTTC.

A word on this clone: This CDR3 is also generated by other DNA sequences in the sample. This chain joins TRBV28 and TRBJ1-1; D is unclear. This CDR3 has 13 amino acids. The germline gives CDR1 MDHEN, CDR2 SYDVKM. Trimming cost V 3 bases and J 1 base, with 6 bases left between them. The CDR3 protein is CASSFRQNTEAFF. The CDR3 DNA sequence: TGTGCCAGCAGTTTCCGACAGAACACTGAAGCTTTCTTT.

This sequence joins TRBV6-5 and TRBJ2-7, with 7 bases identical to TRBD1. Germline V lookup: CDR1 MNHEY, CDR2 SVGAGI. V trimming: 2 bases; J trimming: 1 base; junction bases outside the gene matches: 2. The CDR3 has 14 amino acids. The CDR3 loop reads CASSYKQGSYEQYF. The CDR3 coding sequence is TGTGCCAGCAGTTACAAACAGGGGTCCTACGAGCAGTACTTC.

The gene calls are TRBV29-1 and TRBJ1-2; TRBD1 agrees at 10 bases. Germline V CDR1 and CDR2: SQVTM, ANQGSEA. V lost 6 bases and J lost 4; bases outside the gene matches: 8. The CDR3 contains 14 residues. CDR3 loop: CSVPGQGVPYGYTF. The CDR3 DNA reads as TGCAGCGTCCCCGGACAGGGGGTTCCCTATGGCTACACCTTC.

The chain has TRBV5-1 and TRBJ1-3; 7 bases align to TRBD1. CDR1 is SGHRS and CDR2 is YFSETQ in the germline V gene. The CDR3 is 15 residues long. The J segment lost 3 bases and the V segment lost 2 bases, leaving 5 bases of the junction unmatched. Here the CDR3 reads CASSFDRAGGNTIYF. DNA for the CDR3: TGCGCCAGCAGCTTCGACAGGGCTGGTGGAAACACCATATATTTT.

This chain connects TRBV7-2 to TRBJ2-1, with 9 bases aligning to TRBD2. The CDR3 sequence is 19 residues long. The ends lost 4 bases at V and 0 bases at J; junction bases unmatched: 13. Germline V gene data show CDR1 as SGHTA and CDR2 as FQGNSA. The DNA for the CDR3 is TGTGCCAGCAGCTCGGCTGGGGCGGGGGGGCAAAGCTCCTACAATGAGCAGTTCTTC. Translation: CASSSAGAGGQSSYNEQFF.

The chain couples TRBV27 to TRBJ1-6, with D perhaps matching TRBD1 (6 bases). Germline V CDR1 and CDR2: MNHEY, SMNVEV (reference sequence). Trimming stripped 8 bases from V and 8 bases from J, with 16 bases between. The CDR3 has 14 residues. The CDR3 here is CASGPRGPYSPLHF. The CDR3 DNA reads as TGTGCCAGCGGCCCCAGGGGCCCTTATTCACCCCTCCACTTT.

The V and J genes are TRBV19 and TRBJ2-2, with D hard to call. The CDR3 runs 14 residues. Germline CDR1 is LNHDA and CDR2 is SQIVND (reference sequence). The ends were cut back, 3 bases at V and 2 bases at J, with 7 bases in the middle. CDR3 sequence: CASSIPGNTGELFF. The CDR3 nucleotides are TGTGCCAGTAGTATTCCAGGAAACACCGGGGAGCTGTTTTTT.

CDR3 sequence reads: CASSYRLKAFF. The DNA for the CDR3 is TGTGCCAGCAGTTACCGGTTAAAAGCTTTCTTT. The chain links TRBV6-5 to TRBJ1-1; D unclear. CDR3 length equals 11 residues. Germline V gene lookup returns CDR1 MNHEY and CDR2 SVGAGI. V lost 2 bases, J lost 9 bases, and 7 bases lay in between.